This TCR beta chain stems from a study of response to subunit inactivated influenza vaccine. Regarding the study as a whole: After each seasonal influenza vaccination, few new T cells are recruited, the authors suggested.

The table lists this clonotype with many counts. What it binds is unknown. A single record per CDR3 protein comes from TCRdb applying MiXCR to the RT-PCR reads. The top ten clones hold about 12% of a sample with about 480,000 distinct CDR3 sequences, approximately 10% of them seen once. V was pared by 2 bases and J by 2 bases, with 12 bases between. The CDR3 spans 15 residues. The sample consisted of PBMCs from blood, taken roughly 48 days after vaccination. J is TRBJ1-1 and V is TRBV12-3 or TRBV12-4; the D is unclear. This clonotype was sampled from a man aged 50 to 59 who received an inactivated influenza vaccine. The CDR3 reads CASSLTVTANTEAFF. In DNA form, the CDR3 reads TGTGCCAGCAGTTTAACCGTCACAGCTAACACTGAAGCTTTCTTT.